A single sample gave rise to the 32 T cell receptor beta chains below, sequenced in a study of blood T cell repertoires in COVID-19. Repertoires were generated with immunoSEQ multiplex PCR, while TCRdb's copy carries only in-frame clones and drops some. The repertoire holds some 99,000 clones, 81% seen once, with 9.5% to 12% in the top ten. Input material: peripheral blood. These receptors were collected from a woman older than 75 with acute or convalescent COVID-19.

The chain carries TRBV5-6 and TRBJ2-5; 10 positions match TRBD2. The junction had 5 bases not matched to a gene; V was cut back by 5 bases and J by 7 bases. Germline values: CDR1 SGHDT, CDR2 YYEEEE. The CDR3 extends over 13 amino acids. DNA of the CDR3: TGTGCCAGCAGTGGTAGCGGGGGGTTGACCCAGTACTTC. Translating it yields CASSGSGGLTQYF.

The rearrangement uses TRBV5-1 and TRBJ2-3; 7 bases align to TRBD1. V lost 3 bases to trimming and J lost 0 bases; unmatched junction nucleotides: 4. Germline-derived CDR1 and CDR2 are SGHRS and YFSETQ. CDR3 length equals 15 residues. The CDR3 region is CASSYQTGSTDTQYF. The CDR3 bases are TGCGCCAGCAGCTACCAGACAGGGAGCACAGATACGCAGTATTTT.

This sequence joins TRBV7-9 and TRBJ2-2, with 9 bases that match TRBD1. With 2 bases clipped from V and 10 bases from J, the junction kept 8 bases outside the gene matches. The CDR3 sequence is 15 residues long. The germline gives CDR1 SEHNR, CDR2 FQNEAQ (reference sequence). The CDR3 nucleotides read TGTGCCAGCAGCTTAACGACAGGGGGGGATGAGGAGCTGTTTTTT. It codes for CASSLTTGGDEELFF.

The CDR3 region has the DNA TGTGCCAGCAGCTTAGAGGGGACTACTCCCTATGGCTACACCTTC. This codes for CASSLEGTTPYGYTF. J is TRBJ1-2 and V is TRBV7-3; perhaps TRBD1 as D (5 bases). With 2 bases removed from V and 4 bases from J, the gap between germline ends came to 14 bases. The CDR3 consists of 15 residues. The V gene's germline CDR1 is SGHTA and CDR2 FQGTGA. The whole variable domain, remainder taken from reference TRBV7-3 and TRBJ1-2, is GAGVSQTPSNKVTEKGKYVELRCDPISGHTALYWYRQSLGQGPEFLIYFQGTGAADDSGLPNDRFFAVRPEGSVSTLKIQRTERGDSAVYLCASSLEGTTPYGYTFGSGTRLTVV.

The rearrangement links TRBV6-5 to TRBJ1-1; 9 bases map to TRBD1. This CDR3 spans 15 amino acids. The junction had 1 base not matched to a gene; V was cut back by 2 bases and J by 0 bases. Germline CDR1 and CDR2: MNHEY and SVGAGI. The chain's CDR3 is CASSYGTGLNTEAFF. The CDR3 DNA sequence: TGTGCCAGCAGTTACGGGACAGGGTTGAACACTGAAGCTTTCTTT.

The rearrangement joins TRBV19 to TRBJ2-3; the match to TRBD2 covers 11 bases. The germline V gene encodes CDR1 LNHDA and CDR2 SQIVND (reference sequence). The junction had 5 bases not matched to a gene; V was cut back by 0 bases and J by 0 bases. The CDR3 runs to 18 residues. As DNA, the CDR3 is TGTGCCAGTAGTATAGAGGGTCGACTAGCGGGGAGCACAGATACGCAGTATTTT. This gives the protein CASSIEGRLAGSTDTQYF. Full variable domain (missing parts from reference TRBV19 and TRBJ2-3): DGGITQSPKYLFRKEGQNVTLSCEQNLNHDAMYWYRQDPGQGLRLIYYSQIVNDFQKGDIAEGYSVSREKKESFPLTVTSAQKNPTAFYLCASSIEGRLAGSTDTQYFGPGTRLTVL.

V is TRBV7-9 and J is TRBJ1-1, with a tentative D call TRBD1 (5 bases). The CDR3 sequence is 17 residues long. The germline V gene has CDR1 SEHNR and CDR2 FQNEAQ (reference sequence). Trimming shortened V by 5 bases and J by 1 base, and 20 bases separated the two germline ends. The CDR3 sequence is CASSPQAGGGKNTEAFF. The CDR3 coding sequence is TGTGCCAGCAGCCCCCAGGCCGGGGGAGGGAAGAACACTGAAGCTTTCTTT. Filled out from reference TRBV7-9 and TRBJ1-1, the complete variable domain reads DTGVSQNPRHKITKRGQNVTFRCDPISEHNRLYWYRQTLGQGPEFLTYFQNEAQLEKSRLLSDRFSAERPKGSFSTLEIQRTEQGDSAMYLCASSPQAGGGKNTEAFFGQGTRLTVV.

Note on this clone: In the same sample, other DNA sequences code for this CDR3. The chain recombines TRBV4-2 with TRBJ2-3; 9 bases are shared with TRBD2. Germline CDR1 reads LGHNA; CDR2 reads YNFKEQ. There are 15 residues in the CDR3. The V gene end was trimmed by 1 base and the J gene end by 1 base; junction bases not matched to a gene: 0. The CDR3: CASSQVAGGTDTQYF. For the CDR3, the DNA is TGTGCCAGCAGCCAAGTAGCGGGGGGCACAGATACGCAGTATTTT.

The J gene is TRBJ2-3, the V gene TRBV4-3; D possibly corresponds to TRBD2 (6 bases). Germline CDR1 reads LGHNA; CDR2 reads YSLEER. V was clipped by 0 bases and J by 2 bases, with 15 bases between them. The CDR3 runs to 17 residues. Here the CDR3 DNA reads TGCGCCAGCAGCCAAGAGGTGGTCGGCGGGGCCACAGATACGCAGTATTTT. Residues: CASSQEVVGGATDTQYF.

The V call is TRBV6-2 or TRBV6-3, the J call TRBJ1-6; 8 bases align to TRBD1. This CDR3 comprises 15 residues. Losses at the gene ends were 6 bases for V and 7 bases for J; bases not matched to a gene: 8. Germline CDR1 is MNHEY and CDR2 is SVGEGT. CDR3 in amino acids: CASSRGQVGNSPLHF. The CDR3 nucleotides read TGTGCCAGCAGCCGGGGACAGGTGGGGAATTCACCCCTCCACTTT.

The V gene is TRBV6-5, the J gene TRBJ1-4; TRBD1 agrees at 7 bases. Germline loops: CDR1 MNHEY, CDR2 SVGAGI. The CDR3 runs to 14 residues. The trim removed 4 bases at V and 8 bases at J, leaving 7 bases unmatched. This CDR3 is CASSSRQGVEKLFF. The CDR3, as DNA: TGTGCCAGCAGTTCGAGGCAGGGGGTAGAAAAACTGTTTTTT.

This clone was seen only once. The chain has TRBV23-1 and TRBJ2-2, with no clear D. TRBV23-1 carries the ORF label, with uncertain function. The CDR3 consists of 15 residues. The V and J ends lost 10 bases and 5 bases respectively, with 20 bases between them. The CDR3 here is CATIKRSRNTGELFF. The CDR3 DNA reads as TGCGCCACCATAAAGCGATCAAGAAATACCGGGGAGCTGTTTTTT.

The chain couples TRBV2 to TRBJ1-5, with 8 bases fitting TRBD1. Germline CDR1 is SNHLY and CDR2 is FYNNEI. Trimming removed 6 bases from V and 2 bases from J; junction bases left unmatched: 6. The CDR3 has 15 residues. DNA of the CDR3: TGTGCCAGCAGGGAAACGGGACAGGGCAATCAGCCCCAGCATTTT. Its protein product is CASRETGQGNQPQHF. Full variable domain (missing parts from reference TRBV2 and TRBJ1-5): EPEVTQTPSHQVTQMGQEVILRCVPISNHLYFYWYRQILGQKVEFLVSFYNNEISEKSEIFDDQFSVERPDGSNFTLKIRSTKLEDSAMYFCASRETGQGNQPQHFGDGTRLSIL.

This chain links TRBV4-1 with TRBJ2-3; D not certain. Trimming removed 2 bases from V and 2 bases from J, with 11 bases in between. Germline-derived CDR1 and CDR2 are MGHRA and YSYEKL. This CDR3 region has 15 residues. CDR3 loop: CASSQSRLYTDTQYF. CDR3 in DNA: TGCGCCAGCAGCCAATCTCGACTTTACACAGATACGCAGTATTTT.

The gene calls are TRBV6-5 and TRBJ1-5; no clear D. This CDR3 contains 14 residues. With 0 bases removed from V and 7 bases from J, the gap between germline ends came to 10 bases. CDR1 is MNHEY, CDR2 SVGAGI, per germline. CDR3 in amino acids: CASSYSYGVQPQHF. The CDR3 nucleotides read TGTGCCAGCAGTTACTCGTACGGGGTACAGCCCCAGCATTTT.

In this sample, this clone turned up a few times. The V call is TRBV5-1, the J call TRBJ1-1; D might be TRBD1 (5 bases). In germline, CDR1 is SGHRS, CDR2 YFSETQ. CDR3 size: 14 residues. V lost 0 bases to trimming and J lost 5 bases, with 11 bases between them. The CDR3 region is CASSLAGGGTEAFF. In DNA form, the CDR3 reads TGCGCCAGCAGCTTGGCCGGGGGAGGAACTGAAGCTTTCTTT.

The chain links TRBV5-1 to TRBJ1-2; TRBD1 agrees at 9 bases. Per the germline V gene, CDR1 is SGHRS and CDR2 is YFSETQ. Trimming cost V 5 bases and J 4 bases; bases outside gene matches: 6. The CDR3 is 14 amino acids. Here the CDR3 DNA reads TGCGCCAGCAGGCCAACAGGGGGCACCTATGGCTACACCTTC. This translates into CASRPTGGTYGYTF.

The chain couples TRBV28 to TRBJ1-6, with 9 bases matching TRBD1. The CDR3 spans 15 residues. CDR1 and CDR2 from the germline V gene are MDHEN and SYDVKM. Losses at the gene ends were 5 bases for V and 8 bases for J; bases not matched to a gene: 7. In DNA, the CDR3 is TGTGCCAGCAGTCCCCAGACAGGGGGTTATTCACCCCTCCACTTT. It encodes CASSPQTGGYSPLHF.

This clone was seen once. V and J are TRBV28 and TRBJ1-5; 9 nucleotides match TRBD1. Per germline, CDR1 MDHEN and CDR2 SYDVKM. After removal of 5 bases from V and 5 bases from J, the junction contained 10 bases not matched to a gene. CDR3 size: 16 residues. CDR3 loop: CASSPTGQGGDQPQHF. DNA of the CDR3: TGTGCCAGCAGTCCCACGGGACAGGGAGGTGATCAGCCCCAGCATTTT.

The J gene is TRBJ1-5, the V gene TRBV2; TRBD1 agrees at 8 bases. The CDR3 has 14 residues. The V gene end was trimmed by 7 bases and the J gene end by 2 bases; junction bases not matched to a gene: 4. CDR1 and CDR2 (germline): SNHLY, FYNNEI. The DNA for the CDR3 is TGTGCCAGCAAAGGACAGGGACGCAATCAGCCCCAGCATTTT. Residues: CASKGQGRNQPQHF.

This clone was detected a few times. This sequence joins TRBV6-2 or TRBV6-3 and TRBJ1-2; TRBD1 might be the D (5 bases). Trimming took off 0 bases at V and 4 bases at J, with 9 bases between the two ends. CDR3 length: 14 residues. Per the germline V gene, CDR1 is MNHEY and CDR2 is SVGEGT. In DNA form, the CDR3 reads TGTGCCAGCAGTTACTCTCAGGGCTCCTATGGCTACACCTTC. Residues: CASSYSQGSYGYTF.

The V call is TRBV3-1 (or the pseudogene TRBV3-2), the J call TRBJ2-7; 10 bases align to TRBD1. CDR1 and CDR2 (germline): LGHDT, YNNKEL (reference sequence). The V and J ends lost 4 bases and 3 bases, in that order; junction bases with no gene match: 9. There are 16 residues in the CDR3. The CDR3 sequence is CASSLNSGTGVYEQYF. The CDR3 nucleotides read TGTGCCAGCAGCCTAAACTCCGGGACAGGGGTCTACGAGCAGTACTTC.

As regards this clone: The same CDR3 also results from other DNA sequences found in this sample. J is TRBJ2-2 and V is TRBV5-1; 7 bases are a match to TRBD1. Germline trimming cut 2 bases from V and 5 bases from J; bases unmatched to any gene: 0. Germline CDR1 is SGHRS and CDR2 is YFSETQ. This CDR3 spans 13 amino acids. The CDR3, as DNA: TGCGCCAGCAGCTTACAGGGGACCGGGGAGCTGTTTTTT. It yields the protein CASSLQGTGELFF.

This clone was found once. The chain joins TRBV14 to TRBJ1-1; D remains ambiguous. Trimming left V 1 base short and J 5 bases short, with 11 bases between. The CDR3 has 14 amino acids. CDR1 is SGHDN and CDR2 is FVKESK in the germline V gene. CDR3 sequence: CASSQAVGRTEAFF. DNA for the CDR3: TGTGCCAGCAGCCAAGCGGTCGGCAGGACTGAAGCTTTCTTT.

The chain employs TRBV5-1 and TRBJ2-3; 8 bases agree with TRBD2. This CDR3 is built from 17 residues. V lost 1 base and J lost 4; bases outside the gene matches: 11. Germline V lookup: CDR1 SGHRS, CDR2 YFSETQ. Here the CDR3 DNA reads TGCGCCAGCAGCTTGCAGATGCGGGGGGCAACCGCAGATACGCAGTATTTT. Its protein product is CASSLQMRGATADTQYF.

This sequence joins TRBV2 and TRBJ1-1; maybe TRBD1 (5 bases). Germline V lookup: CDR1 SNHLY, CDR2 FYNNEI. V lost 4 bases and J 2 bases, leaving 14 bases between the germline ends. This CDR3 has 15 amino acids. The chain's CDR3 is CASSVIKGRNTEAFF. In DNA, the CDR3 is TGTGCCAGCAGTGTCATCAAGGGGCGTAACACTGAAGCTTTCTTT.

This clone showed up just a few times. The rearrangement uses TRBV21-1 and TRBJ1-2; the table names TRBD1, a call not compared with the DNA. TRBV21-1 represents a pseudogene. The CDR3 runs 16 residues. CDR3 in amino acids: CASSKAGQLSLYGYTF. DNA for the CDR3: TGTGCCAGCAGCAAAGCGGGACAGCTAAGCCTCTATGGCTACACCTTC.

This clone was picked up a small number of times. The genes are TRBV4-1 and TRBJ2-3; D ambiguous. Germline V gives CDR1 MGHRA, CDR2 YSYEKL. There are 14 residues in the CDR3. Trimming left V 1 base short and J 1 base short, with 6 bases between. CDR3 region: CASSQASGTDTQYF. The CDR3 coding sequence is TGCGCCAGCAGCCAAGCCTCCGGCACAGATACGCAGTATTTT.

The chain combines TRBV7-7 with TRBJ2-5, with TRBD2 identical over 11 bases. CDR3 length: 15 residues. Germline V gives CDR1 SSHAT, CDR2 FNYEAQ (reference sequence). The J segment lost 1 base and the V segment lost 5 bases, leaving 3 bases of the junction unmatched. The CDR3 region has the DNA TGTGCCAGCAGCACCGGGACTAGCGGCCAAGAGACCCAGTACTTC. It yields the protein CASSTGTSGQETQYF.

This rearrangement joins TRBV2 to TRBJ2-1; TRBD2 aligns across 9 bases. This CDR3 is 13 amino acids long. V was pared by 6 bases and J by 9 bases, with 6 bases of the junction left unmatched. Germline V gene lookup returns CDR1 SNHLY and CDR2 FYNNEI. The CDR3 region is CASRETSGGEQFF. The CDR3 DNA follows: TGTGCCAGCAGGGAGACTAGCGGAGGTGAGCAGTTCTTC.

The rearrangement joins TRBV6-1 to TRBJ2-5; D call uncertain. Deletions cut 0 bases from V and 1 base from J, with 6 bases between. CDR3 length: 14 residues. Germline lookup yields CDR1 MNHNS and CDR2 SASEGT. The CDR3: CASSEARGQETQYF. The CDR3, as DNA: TGTGCCAGCAGTGAAGCGCGAGGCCAAGAGACCCAGTACTTC.

The chain uses TRBV4-1 and TRBJ2-7; TRBD2 matches 10 bases. The CDR3 consists of 15 residues. The J segment lost 4 bases and the V segment lost 1 base, leaving 4 bases of the junction unmatched. The germline V gene encodes CDR1 MGHRA and CDR2 YSYEKL. CDR3 in amino acids: CASSQVLAGVYEQYF. In nucleotides, the CDR3 is TGCGCCAGCAGCCAAGTTCTAGCGGGGGTATACGAGCAGTACTTC.